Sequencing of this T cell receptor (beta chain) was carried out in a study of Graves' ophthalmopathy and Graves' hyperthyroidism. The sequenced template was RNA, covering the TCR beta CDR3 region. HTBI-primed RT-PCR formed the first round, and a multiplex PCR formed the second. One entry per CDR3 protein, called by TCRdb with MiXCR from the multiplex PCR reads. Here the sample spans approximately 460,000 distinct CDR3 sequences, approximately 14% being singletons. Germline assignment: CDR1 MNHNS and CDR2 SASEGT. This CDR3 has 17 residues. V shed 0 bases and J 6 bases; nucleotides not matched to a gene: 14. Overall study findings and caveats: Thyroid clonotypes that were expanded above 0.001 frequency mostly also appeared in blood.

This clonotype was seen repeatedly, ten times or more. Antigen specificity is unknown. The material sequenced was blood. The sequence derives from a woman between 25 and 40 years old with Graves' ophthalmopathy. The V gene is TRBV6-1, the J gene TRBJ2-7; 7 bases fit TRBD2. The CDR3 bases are TGTGCCAGCAGTGAAGCCGGCGTTGTGTGGGAGGGAACCGAGCAGTACTTC. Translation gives CASSEAGVVWEGTEQYF.